This entry lists 8 T cell receptor beta chains sequenced from one sample in a study of blood T cell repertoires in COVID-19. TCRdb's table, derived via immunoSEQ multiplex PCR, lists solely in-frame clones and lacks some. The table records about 160,000 clones, about 93% of them present only once. Specimen: peripheral blood. Every receptor here comes from a woman in her forties or fifties with acute or convalescent COVID-19.

This clone was detected once. V and J are TRBV2 and TRBJ2-7; tentatively, D is TRBD1 (6 bases). The germline gives CDR1 SNHLY, CDR2 FYNNEI. This CDR3 has 13 residues. V shed 6 bases and J shed 7 bases, with 16 bases lying between them. The CDR3 here is CASRETGPWEQYF. CDR3 sequence (DNA): TGTGCCAGCAGGGAGACAGGCCCTTGGGAGCAGTACTTC.

The chain is built from TRBV3-1 (or the pseudogene TRBV3-2) and TRBJ1-2; 7 bases align to TRBD1. Germline CDR1 is LGHDT and CDR2 is YNNKEL (reference sequence). There are 18 residues in the CDR3. The ends lost 1 base at V and 0 bases at J; junction bases unmatched: 11. The CDR3 DNA follows: TGTGCCAGCAGCCAAGCCGAGTTACGACAGGGCTCTAACTATGGCTACACCTTC. Amino acids: CASSQAELRQGSNYGYTF.

CDR3: CASTKRLGSYEQYF. The CDR3 DNA reads TGTGCCAGCACCAAGAGACTAGGATCCTACGAGCAGTACTTC. The chain links TRBV28 to TRBJ2-7; tentatively, D is TRBD2 (6 bases). This CDR3 comprises 14 residues. The germline CDR1 and CDR2 sequences are MDHEN and SYDVKM. V lost 7 bases, J lost 1 base, and 14 bases lay in between.

V gene TRBV27 combines with J gene TRBJ1-1; D perhaps matches TRBD1 (5 bases). The V end was cut by 6 bases, the J end by 8 bases, with 10 bases between. There are 11 residues in the CDR3. Germline V gene sequence: CDR1 MNHEY, CDR2 SMNVEV (reference sequence). The CDR3 region is CASRGGGEAFF. The DNA of the CDR3 is TGTGCCAGCAGGGGGGGAGGAGAAGCTTTCTTT.

The table lists this clone with a count of one. The J gene is TRBJ1-1, the V gene TRBV29-1, with TRBD1 matching 7 bases. The CDR3 is 13 residues long. In germline, CDR1 is SQVTM, CDR2 ANQGSEA. The V gene end was trimmed by 3 bases and the J gene end by 2 bases; junction bases not matched to a gene: 3. CDR3 protein: CSVETGLNTEAFF. In nucleotides, the CDR3 is TGCAGCGTTGAGACAGGGCTCAACACTGAAGCTTTCTTT.

V usage is TRBV29-1 and J usage is TRBJ1-2; 7 nucleotides agree with TRBD1. V was pared by 6 bases and J by 4 bases, with 8 bases of the junction left unmatched. CDR1 SQVTM and CDR2 ANQGSEA come from the germline V gene. The length of the CDR3 is 13 residues. The CDR3 DNA sequence: TGCAGCGTCCCGACCGCAGGGGGCTATGGCTACACCTTC. Translated: CSVPTAGGYGYTF.

The chain couples TRBV10-2 to TRBJ2-1; perhaps TRBD1 as D (6 bases). The V and J ends lost 4 bases and 8 bases respectively, with 15 bases between them. This CDR3 region has 14 residues. Germline loops: CDR1 WSHSY, CDR2 SAAADI. Here the CDR3 DNA reads TGCGCCAGCAGTGTAGGAGCAGGGGTCGATGAGCAGTTCTTC. This codes for CASSVGAGVDEQFF.

The chain joins TRBV13 to TRBJ1-6; 11 bases are a match to TRBD1. The CDR3 runs to 16 residues. V was pared by 1 base and J by 7 bases, with 3 bases of the junction left unmatched. The germline CDR1 and CDR2 sequences are PRHDT and FYEKMQ (reference sequence). The CDR3 bases are TGTGCCAGCAGCTTAGCGGGGACAGGGGGGAATTCACCCCTCCACTTT. Translation: CASSLAGTGGNSPLHF.